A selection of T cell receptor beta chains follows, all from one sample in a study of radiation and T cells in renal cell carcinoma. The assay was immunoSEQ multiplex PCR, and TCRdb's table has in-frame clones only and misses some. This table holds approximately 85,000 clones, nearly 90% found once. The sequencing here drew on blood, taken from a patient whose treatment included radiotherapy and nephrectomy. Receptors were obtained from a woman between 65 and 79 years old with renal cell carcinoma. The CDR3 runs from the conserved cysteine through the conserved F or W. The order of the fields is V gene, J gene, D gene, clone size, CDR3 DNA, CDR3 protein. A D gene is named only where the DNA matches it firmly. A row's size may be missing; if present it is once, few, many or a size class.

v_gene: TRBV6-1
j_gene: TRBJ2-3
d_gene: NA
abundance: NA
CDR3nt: TGTGCCAGCAGTGCCGACCATAGCACAGATACGCAGTATTTT
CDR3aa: CASSADHSTDTQYF

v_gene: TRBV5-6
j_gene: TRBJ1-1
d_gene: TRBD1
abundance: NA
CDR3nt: TGTGCCAGCAGCTTGGCGGGACAGAGTGAAGCTTTCTTT
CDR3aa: CASSLAGQSEAFF

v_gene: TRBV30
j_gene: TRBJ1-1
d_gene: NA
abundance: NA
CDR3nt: TGTGCCTGGAGGAACAGCGGGGGCACTGAAGCTTTCTTT
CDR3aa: CAWRNSGGTEAFF

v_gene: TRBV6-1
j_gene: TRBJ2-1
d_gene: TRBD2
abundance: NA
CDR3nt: TGTGCCAGCAGTGAAAATCGGCGGGGGGGCCCTGAGCAGTTCTTC
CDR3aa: CASSENRRGGPEQFF

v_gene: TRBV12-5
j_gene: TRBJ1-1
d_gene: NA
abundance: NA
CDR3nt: TGTGCTAGTGGCTATGACGGGATTTTGAACACTGAAGCTTTCTTT
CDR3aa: CASGYDGILNTEAFF

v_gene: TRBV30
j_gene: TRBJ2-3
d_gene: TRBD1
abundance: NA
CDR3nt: TGTGCCTGGAGACTCTCCGGGACAGGGGGGGCGCAGTATTTT
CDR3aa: CAWRLSGTGGAQYF

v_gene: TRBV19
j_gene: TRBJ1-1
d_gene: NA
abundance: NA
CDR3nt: TGTGCCAGTACGAATCGAGGGAACACTGAAGCTTTCTTT
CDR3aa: CASTNRGNTEAFF

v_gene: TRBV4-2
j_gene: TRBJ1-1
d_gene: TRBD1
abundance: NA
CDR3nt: TGTGCCAGCAGCCAAGGGGGACAGGGAAAGGCTTTCTTT
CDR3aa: CASSQGGQGKAFF

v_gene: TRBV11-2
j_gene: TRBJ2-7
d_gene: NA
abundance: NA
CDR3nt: TGTGCCAGCAGCTCCACCCTGGGGGTCTCCTACGAGCAGTACTTC
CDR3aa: CASSSTLGVSYEQYF

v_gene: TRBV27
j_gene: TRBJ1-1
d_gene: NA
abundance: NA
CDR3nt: TGTGCCAGCAGTGGGCGTGAGGCTTTGAACACTGAAGCTTTCTTT
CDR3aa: CASSGREALNTEAFF

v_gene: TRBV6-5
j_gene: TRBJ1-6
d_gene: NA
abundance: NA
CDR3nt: TGTGCCAGCAGTCCGCAGGGTATAGCTTCACCCCTCCACTTT
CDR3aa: CASSPQGIASPLHF

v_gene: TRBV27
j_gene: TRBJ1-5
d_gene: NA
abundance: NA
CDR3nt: TGTGCCAGCAGTTTATACAGCCAAGGGCCCCAGCATTTT
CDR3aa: CASSLYSQGPQHF

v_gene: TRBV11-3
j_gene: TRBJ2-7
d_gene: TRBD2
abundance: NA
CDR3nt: TGTGCCAGCAAGCGGCTAGCGGGGGGCCTGGAGCAGTACTTC
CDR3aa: CASKRLAGGLEQYF

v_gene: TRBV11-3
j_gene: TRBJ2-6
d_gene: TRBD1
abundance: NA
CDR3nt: TGTGCCAGCGGGGGGACAGGGTCCGGGGCCAACGTCCTGACTTTC
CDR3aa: CASGGTGSGANVLTF

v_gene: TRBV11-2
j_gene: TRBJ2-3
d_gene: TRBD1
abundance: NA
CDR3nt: TGTGCCAGCAGCCGGACAGGGGTGGGCGCAGATACGCAGTATTTT
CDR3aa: CASSRTGVGADTQYF

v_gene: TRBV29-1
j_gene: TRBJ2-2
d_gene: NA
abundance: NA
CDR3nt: TGCAGCGGTGAGACCCGGGGCACCGGGGAGCTGTTTTTT
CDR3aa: CSGETRGTGELFF

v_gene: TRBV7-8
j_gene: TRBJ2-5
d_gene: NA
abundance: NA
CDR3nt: TGTGCCAGCAGCTTACGAGGGAACCAAGAGACCCAGTACTTC
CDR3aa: CASSLRGNQETQYF

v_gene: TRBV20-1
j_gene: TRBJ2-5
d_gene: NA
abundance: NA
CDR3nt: TGCAGTGCTTTGACTGCTTTGACCCAGTACTTC
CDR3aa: CSALTALTQYF

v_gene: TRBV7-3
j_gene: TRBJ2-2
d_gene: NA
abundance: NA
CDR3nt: TGTGCCAGCAGAGCACGGGGGGCCTCCACCGGGGAGCTGTTTTTT
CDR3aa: CASRARGASTGELFF

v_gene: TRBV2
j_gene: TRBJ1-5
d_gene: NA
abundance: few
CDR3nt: TGTGCCAGCGTTAGAGAGGAGGGAAATCAGCCCCAGCATTTT
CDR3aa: CASVREEGNQPQHF

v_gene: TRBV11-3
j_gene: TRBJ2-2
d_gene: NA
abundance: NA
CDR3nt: TGTGCCAGCAGCTCAGGTGGGAGCACCGGGGAGCTGTTTTTT
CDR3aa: CASSSGGSTGELFF

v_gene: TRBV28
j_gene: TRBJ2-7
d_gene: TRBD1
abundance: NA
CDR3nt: TGTGCCAGCATCCGGACAGGGGATTTTGTCGAGCAGTACTTC
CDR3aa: CASIRTGDFVEQYF

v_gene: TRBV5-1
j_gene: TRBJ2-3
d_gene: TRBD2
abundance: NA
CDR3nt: TGCGCCAGCAGCTTGGACGGCGGGGGGCGAGATACGCAGTATTTT
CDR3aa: CASSLDGGGRDTQYF

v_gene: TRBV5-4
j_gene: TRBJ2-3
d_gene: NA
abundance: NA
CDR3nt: TGTGCCAGCAGCTTGACGACCTTTAGCACAGATACGCAGTATTTT
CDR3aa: CASSLTTFSTDTQYF

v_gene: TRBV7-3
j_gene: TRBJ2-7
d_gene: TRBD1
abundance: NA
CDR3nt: TGTGCCAGCAGCCCGACAGGGGAAGTCTCCGAGCAGTACTTC
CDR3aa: CASSPTGEVSEQYF

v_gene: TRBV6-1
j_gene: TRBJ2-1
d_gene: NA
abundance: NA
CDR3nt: TGTGCCAGCAGTCAAAGGGAGTATACCCGGGGGCAGTTCTTC
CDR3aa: CASSQREYTRGQFF

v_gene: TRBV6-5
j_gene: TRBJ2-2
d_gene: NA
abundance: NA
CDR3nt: TGTGCCAGCAGTAACGGACTGAACACCGGGGAGCTGTTTTTT
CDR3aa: CASSNGLNTGELFF

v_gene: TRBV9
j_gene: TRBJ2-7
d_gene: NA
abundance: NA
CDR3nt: TGTGCCAGCAGCGTAGGCGGTCTCTACGAGCAGTACTTC
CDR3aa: CASSVGGLYEQYF

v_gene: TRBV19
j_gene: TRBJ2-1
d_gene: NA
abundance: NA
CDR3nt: TGTGCCACCGCCTTGGGGGCGAATGAGCAGTTCTTC
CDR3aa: CATALGANEQFF

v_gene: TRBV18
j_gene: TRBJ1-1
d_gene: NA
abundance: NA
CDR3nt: TGTGCCAGCTCACCCCCAGGGTGGACCACTGAAGCTTTCTTT
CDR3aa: CASSPPGWTTEAFF

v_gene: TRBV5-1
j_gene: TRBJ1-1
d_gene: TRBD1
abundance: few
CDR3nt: TGCGCCAGCAGCTTGGGGGACAGGGGGCGAGGCACTGAAGCTTTCTTT
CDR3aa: CASSLGDRGRGTEAFF

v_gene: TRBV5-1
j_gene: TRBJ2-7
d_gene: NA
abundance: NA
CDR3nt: TGCGCCAGCAGCTTGGTCTCTAGCGAGCTACCTACCTACGAGCAGTACTTC
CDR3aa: CASSLVSSELPTYEQYF

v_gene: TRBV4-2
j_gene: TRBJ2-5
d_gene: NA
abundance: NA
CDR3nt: TGTGCCAGCAGCCAACCCAACGCGGAAGAGACCCAGTACTTC
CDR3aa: CASSQPNAEETQYF

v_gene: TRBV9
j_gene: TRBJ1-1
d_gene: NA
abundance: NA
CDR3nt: TGTGCCAGCAGCGTAGGGGGCGCTCAGACTGAAGCTTTCTTT
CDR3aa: CASSVGGAQTEAFF

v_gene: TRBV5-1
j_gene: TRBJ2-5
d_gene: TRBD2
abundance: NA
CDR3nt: TGCGCCAGCAGCTCCCCGGGTAGCGGGGGGCTAGAGACCCAGTACTTC
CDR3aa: CASSSPGSGGLETQYF

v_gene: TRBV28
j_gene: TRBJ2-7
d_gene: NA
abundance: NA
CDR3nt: TGTGCCAGCAGTGTTTTCTACGAGCAGTACTTC
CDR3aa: CASSVFYEQYF

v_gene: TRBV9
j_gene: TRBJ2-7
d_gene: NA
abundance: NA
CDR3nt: TGTGCCAGCAGCGTAGGTCTACGTGAAGGCGAGCAGTACTTC
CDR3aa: CASSVGLREGEQYF

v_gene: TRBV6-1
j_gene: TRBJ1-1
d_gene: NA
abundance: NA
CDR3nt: TGTGCCAGCAGTGTGAGGGATGGGACTGAAGCTTTCTTT
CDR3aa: CASSVRDGTEAFF

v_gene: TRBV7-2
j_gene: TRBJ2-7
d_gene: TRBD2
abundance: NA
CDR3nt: TGTGCCAGCAGCCCCCTGGGGGGGAACATCTACGAGCAGTACTTC
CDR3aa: CASSPLGGNIYEQYF

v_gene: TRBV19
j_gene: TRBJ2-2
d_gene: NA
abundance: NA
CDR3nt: TGTGCCAGTAGTATGCTCGGGCAAACTTTGAACACCGGGGAGCTGTTTTTT
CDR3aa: CASSMLGQTLNTGELFF

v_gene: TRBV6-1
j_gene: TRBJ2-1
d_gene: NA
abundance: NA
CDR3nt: TGTGCCAGCAGTGATCAGGGCCATGAGCAGTTCTTC
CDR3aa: CASSDQGHEQFF

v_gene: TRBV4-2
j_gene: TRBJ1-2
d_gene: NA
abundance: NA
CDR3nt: TGTGCCAGCAGCCAAGATAGGGGCAGGTTTACACCTAACTATGGCTACACCTTC
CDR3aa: CASSQDRGRFTPNYGYTF

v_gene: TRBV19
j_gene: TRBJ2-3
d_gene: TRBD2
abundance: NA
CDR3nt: TGTGCCAGTAGTATGGCGGGGGGTAGCACAGATACGCAGTATTTT
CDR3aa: CASSMAGGSTDTQYF